The 30 T cell receptor beta chains below all came from one sample that was sequenced in a study of cytomegalovirus exposure and HLA in healthy donors. A multiplex PCR was run with 60 Vbeta primers and 13 Jbeta primers. Profiling relied on immunoSEQ multiplex PCR, and the TCRdb table lists in-frame clones only, not all of them. This table holds 60,000 to 75,000 clones, roughly four fifths found once. The sample consisted of PBMCs. The receptors were sampled from a woman in her 30s in good health and CMV-seropositive.

The chain has TRBV15 and TRBJ1-1; no clear D gene. This CDR3 contains 13 residues. Deletions cut 5 bases from V and 0 bases from J, with 7 bases between. Germline assignment: CDR1 LNHNV and CDR2 YYDKDF (reference sequence). As DNA, the CDR3 is TGTGCCACCAGCCAGAACATGAACACTGAAGCTTTCTTT. Its translation is CATSQNMNTEAFF. The whole variable domain, remainder taken from reference TRBV15 and TRBJ1-1, is DAMVIQNPRYQVTQFGKPVTLSCSQTLNHNVMYWYQQKSSQAPKLLFHYYDKDFNNEADTPDNFQSRRPNTSFCFLDIRSPGLGDTAMYLCATSQNMNTEAFFGQGTRLTVV.

The chain carries TRBV4-1 and TRBJ1-5; 7 nucleotides match TRBD1. CDR1 is MGHRA, CDR2 YSYEKL, per germline. Trimming at V came to 3 bases and at J to 8 bases, leaving 7 bases not matched to a gene. CDR3 length: 14 amino acids. The CDR3 nucleotides read TGCGCCAGCAGCCATGCCAGGGGGACGGAGCCCCAGCATTTT. It yields the protein CASSHARGTEPQHF.

This clone has more than one count but fewer than ten. An end of the junction differs from the germline gene, which may be a read error. The V gene is TRBV4-1, the J gene TRBJ2-1; D ambiguous. This CDR3 region has 12 residues. From germline, CDR1 is MGHRA and CDR2 YSYEKL. The CDR3 bases are TGTGCCAGCAGCTTGAGCCGTAATGAGCAGTTCTTC. Its translation: CASSLSRNEQFF.

This chain joins TRBV18 and TRBJ1-2; no reliable D call. Trimming removed 6 bases at V and 4 bases at J, with 15 bases between. The CDR3 extends over 14 amino acids. CDR1 KGHSH and CDR2 LQKENI come from the germline V gene. The CDR3 sequence is CASSLVESPYGYTF. In DNA form, the CDR3 reads TGTGCCAGCTCCCTCGTGGAGAGCCCCTATGGCTACACCTTC.

The chain uses TRBV29-1 and TRBJ2-2; 12 bases fit TRBD2. Losses at the gene ends were 5 bases for V and 6 bases for J; bases not matched to a gene: 7. The CDR3 is made up of 15 amino acids. Germline V gene sequence: CDR1 SQVTM, CDR2 ANQGSEA. In DNA, the CDR3 is TGCAGCGTTACAGGACTAGCGGGAAAGGCCGGGGAGCTGTTTTTT. Its protein is CSVTGLAGKAGELFF.

This chain links TRBV28 with TRBJ2-3; the match to TRBD2 covers 7 bases. This CDR3 is 15 amino acids long. J was trimmed by 3 bases and V by 5 bases; bases with no gene match: 8. Germline CDR1 and CDR2: MDHEN and SYDVKM. CDR3 nucleotide sequence: TGTGCCAGCAGTCGTCCCGGGACTAAGACAGATACGCAGTATTTT. Amino acids: CASSRPGTKTDTQYF.

The rearrangement uses TRBV7-3 and TRBJ2-1; 8 nucleotides match TRBD2. The germline V gene encodes CDR1 SGHTA and CDR2 FQGTGA. The junction had 3 bases not matched to a gene; V was cut back by 5 bases and J by 3 bases. The CDR3 loop spans 14 amino acids. In DNA, the CDR3 is TGTGCCAGCAGCCCCGGGACTAGCTACAATGAGCAGTTCTTC. Protein: CASSPGTSYNEQFF.

This clone occurred once. The J gene is TRBJ2-7, the V gene TRBV6-6, with D perhaps matching TRBD1 (5 bases). This CDR3 contains 14 residues. In germline, CDR1 is MNHNY, CDR2 SVGAGI (reference sequence). Trimming took 4 bases from V and 4 from J, leaving 14 bases between them. The CDR3: CASSSRVRPYEQYF. CDR3 nucleotide sequence: TGTGCCAGCAGTTCCAGGGTGCGACCTTACGAGCAGTACTTC.

The chain couples TRBV2 to TRBJ1-1; D call uncertain. V dropped 0 bases and J dropped 2 bases, with 7 bases sitting between them. The CDR3 runs 14 residues. CDR1 and CDR2 (germline): SNHLY, FYNNEI. The CDR3 DNA reads TGTGCCAGCAGTGAAGCGCGCTATAACACTGAAGCTTTCTTT. Translated: CASSEARYNTEAFF.

The chain combines TRBV28 with TRBJ2-7, with D possibly TRBD1 on 6 matching bases. The CDR3 covers 13 residues. Trimming stripped 8 bases from V and 6 bases from J, with 17 bases between. Germline V gene lookup returns CDR1 MDHEN and CDR2 SYDVKM. The CDR3 nucleotides read TGTGCCAGCGCACCGCAGGGGATCAGCGAGCAGTACTTC. Residues: CASAPQGISEQYF. Variable domain in full (rest from reference TRBV28 and TRBJ2-7): DVKVTQSSRYLVKRTGEKVFLECVQDMDHENMFWYRQDPGLGLRLIYFSYDVKMKEKGDIPEGYSVSREKKERFSLILESASTNQTSMYLCASAPQGISEQYFGPGTRLTVT.

This clone was seen a few times. The chain links TRBV20-1 to TRBJ2-7; D unclear. The CDR3 runs to 11 residues. Germline V gene lookup returns CDR1 DFQATT and CDR2 SNEGSKA (reference sequence). V gave up 4 bases and J gave up 1 base, with 5 bases separating them. The CDR3 here is CSAKHSYEQYF. For the CDR3, the DNA is TGCAGTGCTAAACATTCCTACGAGCAGTACTTC.

The V gene is TRBV4-1, the J gene TRBJ1-4; D gene unclear. Germline V CDR1 and CDR2: MGHRA, YSYEKL. This CDR3 is 14 amino acids long. Trimming shortened V by 0 bases and J by 11 bases, and 13 bases separated the two germline ends. This chain's CDR3 is CASSQDKVPGKLFF. The CDR3 DNA is TGCGCCAGCAGCCAAGATAAGGTTCCGGGTAAACTGTTTTTT.

This clone was observed once. This rearrangement joins TRBV4-2 to TRBJ1-5, with D unclear. CDR1 is LGHNA, CDR2 YNFKEQ, per germline. The CDR3 spans 13 residues. With 3 bases removed from V and 4 bases from J, the gap between germline ends came to 7 bases. The CDR3 reads CASSQAKNQPQHF. The CDR3 DNA follows: TGTGCCAGCAGCCAGGCCAAGAATCAGCCCCAGCATTTT.

This chain uses TRBV30 with TRBJ1-5, with a weak D call TRBD1 (5 bases). The CDR3 is 13 amino acids. Between the trimmed V and J ends, which lost 8 bases and 4 bases, there was a span of 15 bases. Germline values: CDR1 GTSNPN, CDR2 SVGIG (reference sequence). The chain's CDR3 is CALAAGLNQPQHF. DNA for the CDR3: TGTGCCCTCGCGGCAGGGCTAAATCAGCCCCAGCATTTT.

This clone has just a few counts. The chain recombines TRBV5-5 with TRBJ1-5; the D gene is possibly TRBD1 (5 bases). Trimming shortened V by 5 bases and J by 5 bases, and 14 bases separated the two germline ends. This CDR3 spans 14 amino acids. Per germline, CDR1 SGHKS and CDR2 YYEKEE (reference sequence). CDR3 sequence: CASSELGGYQPQHF. As DNA, the CDR3 is TGTGCCAGCAGTGAATTGGGGGGTTATCAGCCCCAGCATTTT.

This clone was picked up a small number of times. The chain links TRBV25-1 to TRBJ2-3; D remains ambiguous. The CDR3 length is 15 residues. V gave up 1 base and J gave up 2 bases, with 10 bases separating them. The germline V gene has CDR1 MGHDK and CDR2 SYGVNS. The DNA for the CDR3 is TGTGCCAGCAGTGAATCGGAGAGTTCCACAGATACGCAGTATTTT. Its protein is CASSESESSTDTQYF. Full variable domain (rest looked up from reference TRBV25-1 and TRBJ2-3): EADIYQTPRYLVIGTGKKITLECSQTMGHDKMYWYQQDPGMELHLIHYSYGVNSTEKGDLSSESTVSRIRTEHFPLTLESARPSHTSQYLCASSESESSTDTQYFGPGTRLTVL.

This clone turned up a few times. The chain joins TRBV6-1 to TRBJ1-2, with 7 positions matching TRBD1. With 6 bases clipped from V and 1 base from J, the junction kept 5 bases outside the gene matches. Germline lookup yields CDR1 MNHNS and CDR2 SASEGT. The CDR3 has 14 residues. Here the CDR3 reads CASRRTGDNYGYTF. The CDR3 DNA sequence: TGTGCCAGCAGACGGACAGGAGATAACTATGGCTACACCTTC.

This rearrangement joins TRBV6-5 to TRBJ1-5; the match to TRBD1 covers 7 bases. The J segment lost 4 bases and the V segment lost 5 bases, leaving 5 bases of the junction unmatched. The CDR3 is made up of 14 amino acids. Germline V lookup: CDR1 MNHEY, CDR2 SVGAGI. The CDR3 spells CASSPRTGNQPQHF. CDR3 nucleotides: TGTGCCAGCAGTCCACGGACAGGTAATCAGCCCCAGCATTTT.

This clone has just one count. The gene calls are TRBV2 and TRBJ1-5; TRBD1 might be the D (5 bases). The germline V gene has CDR1 SNHLY and CDR2 FYNNEI. Trimming removed 8 bases at V and 4 bases at J, with 18 bases between. There are 15 residues in the CDR3. CDR3 protein: CASADGRAGNQPQHF. Here the CDR3 DNA reads TGTGCCAGCGCAGACGGTAGGGCAGGGAATCAGCCCCAGCATTTT.

This chain connects TRBV2 to TRBJ1-1, with 10 positions matching TRBD1. Trimming removed 6 bases from V and 7 bases from J; junction bases left unmatched: 5. Per the germline V gene, CDR1 is SNHLY and CDR2 is FYNNEI. The CDR3 length is 13 residues. CDR3 DNA sequence: TGTGCCAGCAGGGGACAGGGGTTTAATGAAGCTTTCTTT. Translating gives CASRGQGFNEAFF.

V is TRBV6-6 and J is TRBJ2-7, with 8 positions matching TRBD1. Germline V gene sequence: CDR1 MNHNY, CDR2 SVGAGI (reference sequence). V shed 9 bases, J shed 4 bases, and the junction held 2 bases outside the gene matches. This CDR3 is 11 amino acids long. DNA of the CDR3: TGTGCCAGTCGGACAGGGTACGAGCAGTACTTC. Its protein product is CASRTGYEQYF.

The gene calls are TRBV27 and TRBJ1-1; TRBD1 aligns across 7 bases. CDR1 and CDR2 (germline): MNHEY, SMNVEV (reference sequence). The V and J ends lost 5 bases and 0 bases, in that order; junction bases with no gene match: 6. This CDR3 has 15 amino acids. CDR3 loop: CASSKGDRMNTEAFF. CDR3 nucleotides: TGTGCCAGCAGTAAGGGGGACAGAATGAACACTGAAGCTTTCTTT.

This clone was seen a single time. The V and J genes are TRBV7-9 and TRBJ1-4; D perhaps matches TRBD1 (5 bases). Deletions cut 1 base from V and 10 bases from J, with 10 bases between. The length of the CDR3 is 13 residues. Germline values: CDR1 SEHNR, CDR2 FQNEAQ (reference sequence). The CDR3 DNA follows: TGTGCCAGCAGCTTAGAGACAGTCGGAAAACTGTTTTTT. This codes for CASSLETVGKLFF. The full variable domain, completed using reference TRBV7-9 and TRBJ1-4, is DTGVSQNPRHKITKRGQNVTFRCDPISEHNRLYWYRQTLGQGPEFLTYFQNEAQLEKSRLLSDRFSAERPKGSFSTLEIQRTEQGDSAMYLCASSLETVGKLFFGSGTQLSVL.

The rearrangement links TRBV29-1 to TRBJ2-5, with D unresolved. Germline-derived CDR1 and CDR2 are SQVTM and ANQGSEA. V was cut by 4 bases and J by 7 bases, with 13 bases left in between. The CDR3 runs to 12 residues. DNA of the CDR3: TGCAGCGTTGTAGCAACCCCTGGGACCCAGTACTTC. Its protein product is CSVVATPGTQYF.

V and J are TRBV5-1 and TRBJ1-2, with 7 bases that match TRBD1. V was clipped by 0 bases and J by 5 bases; unmatched bases: 4. The CDR3 is 14 amino acids. From germline, CDR1 is SGHRS and CDR2 YFSETQ. CDR3 loop: CASSLGTGGYGYTF. The CDR3 nucleotides are TGCGCCAGCAGCTTGGGGACAGGAGGGTATGGCTACACCTTC. Together with reference TRBV5-1 and TRBJ1-2, the CDR3 gives the full variable domain: KAGVTQTPRYLIKTRGQQVTLSCSPISGHRSVSWYQQTPGQGLQFLFEYFSETQRNKGNFPGRFSGRQFSNSRSEMNVSTLELGDSALYLCASSLGTGGYGYTFGSGTRLTVV.

This clone was seen a few times. The J gene is TRBJ2-1, the V gene TRBV5-6; tentative D call: TRBD2 (6 bases). This CDR3 region has 14 residues. The germline V gene has CDR1 SGHDT and CDR2 YYEEEE. V was cut by 2 bases and J by 6 bases, with 12 bases left in between. CDR3 sequence reads: CASSFRDFINEQFF. CDR3 coding DNA: TGTGCCAGCAGCTTCCGGGACTTTATCAATGAGCAGTTCTTC.

The J gene is TRBJ2-3, the V gene TRBV5-1; the match to TRBD1 covers 10 bases. The V gene end was trimmed by 6 bases and the J gene end by 3 bases; junction bases not matched to a gene: 4. This CDR3 contains 14 residues. The V gene's germline CDR1 is SGHRS and CDR2 YFSETQ. Here the CDR3 DNA reads TGCGCCAGCACCCGGGACAGGGGAACAGATACGCAGTATTTT. Residues: CASTRDRGTDTQYF.

The V call is TRBV13, the J call TRBJ2-7; TRBD1 aligns across 10 bases. The CDR3 spans 14 residues. With V trimmed by 4 bases and J by 7 bases, 7 bases remained unmatched. Looked up from germline, CDR1 is PRHDT and CDR2 is FYEKMQ (reference sequence). CDR3 in DNA: TGTGCCAGCAGCTCCCGGACAGGGGGATGGGAGCAGTACTTC. Encoded protein: CASSSRTGGWEQYF.

The rearrangement uses TRBV29-1 and TRBJ2-3, with 10 bases that match TRBD1. Germline values: CDR1 SQVTM, CDR2 ANQGSEA. V lost 7 bases and J lost 6; bases outside the gene matches: 7. The CDR3 contains 13 residues. The CDR3 coding sequence is TGCAGCGCTGGACAGGGGGGACCGGATACGCAGTATTTT. It codes for CSAGQGGPDTQYF.

This clone has just one count. This chain uses TRBV4-2 with TRBJ1-5; D is unresolved. Looked up from germline, CDR1 is LGHNA and CDR2 is YNFKEQ. Trimming cost V 0 bases and J 9 bases, with 12 bases left between them. The CDR3 has 14 amino acids. The CDR3 loop reads CASSQEHLPGPQHF. The CDR3 DNA follows: TGTGCCAGCAGCCAAGAGCATCTGCCAGGGCCCCAGCATTTT.